The rows below give T cell receptor beta chains drawn from one sample of a study of graft-versus-host responses after intestinal transplantation. Sequencing used immunoSEQ multiplex PCR; TCRdb keeps in-frame clones, though not all of them. The sample includes about 110,000 clones, around nine tenths of them seen just once. What these receptors recognize is not known. Material: unstimulated CD4+ T cells sorted from spleen or lymph node cells, obtained before transplant. These receptor sequences come from a human donor who was the organ donor for an intestinal transplant. Both conserved end residues are part of each CDR3. D genes are given only for firm matches. Size values are once, few and many counts, or a class for expanded clones, and some rows have none.

>few|TRBJ2-7|.|TRBV28
TGTGCCAGCACCGAAGGGGGGTGGGGGACATACGAGCAGTACTTC
CASTEGGWGTYEQYF
>.|TRBJ2-5|TRBD2|TRBV9
TGTGCCAGCAGCGTCCGTCAAGCGGGAGGTTCTGAGACCCAGTACTTC
CASSVRQAGGSETQYF
>.|TRBJ1-2|.|TRBV21-1
TGTGCCAGCAGCAAAGGGGGGACAGAGGGCTACACCTTC
CASSKGGTEGYTF
>.|TRBJ1-1|.|TRBV30
TGTGCCTGGAGTCGGTTAGGGATGAACACTGAAGCTTTCTTT
CAWSRLGMNTEAFF
>.|TRBJ2-4|TRBD2|TRBV7-2
TGTGCCAGCAGCTGGGGACTAGCGGGAGGGCCGGCGAACATTCAGTACTTC
CASSWGLAGGPANIQYF
>.|TRBJ2-1|TRBD1|TRBV25-1
TGTGCCAGCAGTGGACAGGGTCACCCTTACAATGAGCAGTTCTTC
CASSGQGHPYNEQFF
>.|TRBJ2-3|.|TRBV21-1
TGTGCCAGCAGCCGCCCGGACAGATCTAGCACAGATACGCAGTATTTT
CASSRPDRSSTDTQYF
>.|TRBJ2-7|TRBD1|TRBV7-2
TGTGCCAGCAGCTCAAGGACAGGGGTCTACGAGCAGTACTTC
CASSSRTGVYEQYF
>.|TRBJ2-7|TRBD2|TRBV28
TGTGCCAGCAGCCCGGGGGGGGCCTACGAGCAGTACTTC
CASSPGGAYEQYF
>.|TRBJ2-6|.|TRBV19
TGTGCCAGTAGTCGGGTCCAGGGGGGGACTGGGGCCAACGTCCTGACTTTC
CASSRVQGGTGANVLTF
>.|TRBJ2-7|.|TRBV2
TGTGCCAGCACACCGGGTTTCGACCCCTACGAGCAGTACTTC
CASTPGFDPYEQYF
>.|TRBJ1-2|.|TRBV6-6
TGTGCCAGCAGAAGACTCCGGGACGGAAACTATGGCTACACCTTC
CASRRLRDGNYGYTF
>.|TRBJ1-2|.|TRBV5-6
TGTGCCAGCAGCCCGGGGCAGGGGTATGGCTACACCTTC
CASSPGQGYGYTF
>.|TRBJ2-7|.|TRBV7-2
TGTGCCAGCAGCTTAGCTCTAGCGTCCTACGAGCAGTACTTC
CASSLALASYEQYF
>.|TRBJ2-2|.|TRBV6-4
TGTGCCAGCAGTGCCCAGGCCGGGGAGCTGTTTTTT
CASSAQAGELFF
>.|TRBJ1-3|.|TRBV12-5
TGTGCTAGTGGTTTTCTGGGCTCTGGAAACACCATATATTTT
CASGFLGSGNTIYF
>.|TRBJ1-2|.|TRBV27
TGTGCCAGCAGTCCTCAGGGAGATGGCTACACCTTC
CASSPQGDGYTF
>.|TRBJ2-5|.|TRBV5-1
TGCGCCAGCAGCCGGGGGCTGTGGACTCAGGAACAAGAGACCCAGTACTTC
CASSRGLWTQEQETQYF
>.|TRBJ1-5|.|TRBV2
TGTGCCAGCACGAGGCAGCCCCAGCATTTT
CASTRQPQHF
>.|TRBJ2-1|TRBD2|TRBV2
TGTGCCAGCAGTGTATCTAGCGGGACATACAATGAGCAGTTCTTC
CASSVSSGTYNEQFF
>.|TRBJ1-5|.|TRBV6-5
TGTGCCAGCAGCCCATTTAGGGAGGGCAATCAGCCCCAGCATTTT
CASSPFREGNQPQHF
>.|TRBJ2-7|.|TRBV18
TGTGCCAGCTCACCTGGAGGGGGCCCGATGGAGCAGTACTTC
CASSPGGGPMEQYF
>.|TRBJ2-3|TRBD2|TRBV11-2
TGTGCCAGCAGCTTCACTAGCGGCTTCACAGATACGCAGTATTTT
CASSFTSGFTDTQYF
>.|TRBJ2-7|TRBD2|TRBV7-2
TGTGCCAGCAGCCCCACCCGACTAGCGGGAACGAGTGGGGAGCAGTACTTC
CASSPTRLAGTSGEQYF
>.|TRBJ2-5|.|TRBV5-4
TGTGCCAGCAGCCAACAAATCCACTCTCAAGAGACCCAGTACTTC
CASSQQIHSQETQYF
>.|TRBJ2-7|.|TRBV6-5
TGTGCCAGCAGTACGTTGATCGGCTACGAGCAGTACTTC
CASSTLIGYEQYF
>.|TRBJ2-1|TRBD2|TRBV7-2
TGTGCCAGCAGCTTAAGGACTAGCGGGAGTTCCCACAATGAGCAGTTCTTC
CASSLRTSGSSHNEQFF
>.|TRBJ2-5|.|TRBV7-6
TGTGCCAGCAGCTCTCAAGCGAACCCTTACCAAGAGACCCAGTACTTC
CASSSQANPYQETQYF
>.|TRBJ2-1|.|TRBV6-1
TGTGCCAGCAGCCGGATGTCGCGGGTTTACAATGAGCAGTTCTTC
CASSRMSRVYNEQFF
>.|TRBJ1-5|.|TRBV28
TGTGCCAGCAGATCAGCCCTGAATCAGCCCCAGCATTTT
CASRSALNQPQHF
>.|TRBJ1-2|.|TRBV21-1
TGTGCCAGCAGCAAAAGAGGGGGCGGCTATGGCTACACCTTC
CASSKRGGGYGYTF
>.|TRBJ1-3|.|TRBV7-9
TGTGCCAGCAGCTTAGCATGGGACAAGGTCTCTGGAAACACCATATATTTT
CASSLAWDKVSGNTIYF
>few|TRBJ2-2|TRBD1|TRBV7-9
TGTGCCAGCAGCCTACGGACAGGGGGCATCGGCGGGGAGCTGTTTTTT
CASSLRTGGIGGELFF
>.|TRBJ2-2|.|TRBV18
TGTGCCAGCTCACCCCGGGAAACCGGGGAGCTGTTTTTT
CASSPRETGELFF
>.|TRBJ2-7|.|TRBV6-5
TGTGCCAGCAGTAAGGGACGGAGCTACGAGCAGTACTTC
CASSKGRSYEQYF
>.|TRBJ2-3|.|TRBV2
TGTGCCAGCAGTGAAGCGCATACGGGAGGCACAGATACGCAGTATTTT
CASSEAHTGGTDTQYF
>.|TRBJ1-3|.|TRBV28
TGTGCCAGCAGTCCACATGGGGGGGGCGCCGAAGGAAACACCATATATTTT
CASSPHGGGAEGNTIYF
>.|TRBJ1-1|.|TRBV6-6
TGTGCCAGCAGTTACGGGGGAAAGGACACTGAAGCTTTCTTT
CASSYGGKDTEAFF
>.|TRBJ2-3|TRBD2|TRBV30
TGTGCCTGGAGCTGGGGGAGGGGAATAGATACGCAGTATTTT
CAWSWGRGIDTQYF
>.|TRBJ2-3|TRBD2|TRBV6-1
TGTGCCAGCAGCCTAGCGGGAGATGGAGATACGCAGTATTTT
CASSLAGDGDTQYF
>.|TRBJ1-2|.|TRBV19
TGTGCCAGTAGTATGGGGCGGGGAATCTCATATGGCTACACCTTC
CASSMGRGISYGYTF
>few|TRBJ2-7|TRBD1|TRBV5-4
TGTGCCAGCAGCAGGGGACAGGATCACTTCGAGCAGTACTTC
CASSRGQDHFEQYF
>.|TRBJ2-7|TRBD1|TRBV29-1
TGCAGCGTGGATGGACAGGGAAACTACGAGCAGTACTTC
CSVDGQGNYEQYF
>.|TRBJ2-5|.|TRBV18
TGTGCCAGCTCAGAACAAGAGACCCAGTACTTC
CASSEQETQYF
>.|TRBJ2-1|TRBD2|TRBV27
TGTGCCAGCAGCCCCCCTAATCCGGGACTAGCGTTAGAGCAGTTCTTC
CASSPPNPGLALEQFF
>once|TRBJ1-3|TRBD1|TRBV5-4
TGTGCCAGCAGCCAAGACAGGGAGGCTGGAAACACCATATATTTT
CASSQDREAGNTIYF
>.|TRBJ1-1|.|TRBV15
TGTGCCACCAGCAGACTCCGCTCAGGGGTGTGGACTGAAGCTTTCTTT
CATSRLRSGVWTEAFF
>.|TRBJ1-5|TRBD1|TRBV30
TGTGCCTGGAGTCCTTGGTCTTGGAATAAAGACAGGGATGGAAGGCAGCCCCAGCATTTT
CAWSPWSWNKDRDGRQPQHF
>.|TRBJ1-1|.|TRBV30
TGTGCCGCCCTCATCCGAACGAAGACTGAAGCTTTCTTT
CAALIRTKTEAFF
>.|TRBJ2-2|TRBD1|TRBV19
TGTGCCAGTAGTATTAGGCACAGGGGGCGCGCCGGGGAGCTGTTTTTT
CASSIRHRGRAGELFF
>.|TRBJ2-5|.|TRBV6-5
TGTGCCAGCAGTTACTCGAGAGGGTGGGAGACCCAGTACTTC
CASSYSRGWETQYF
>.|TRBJ1-5|.|TRBV18
TGTGCCAGCTCACCGAGGGGAGGAGGTCAGCCCCAGCATTTT
CASSPRGGGQPQHF
>.|TRBJ1-3|.|TRBV2
TGTGCCAGCAGTAACGACAGGGGAAACACCATATATTTT
CASSNDRGNTIYF
>once|TRBJ1-5|.|TRBV6-4
TGTGCCAGCAGGAACCTTGGGGGCGAAGGCAATCAGCCCCAGCATTTT
CASRNLGGEGNQPQHF